This T cell receptor beta chain came from a study of molecular identifiers for immune sequencing clone quantification. Concerning this clonotype itself: A single base is all that separates this from a far larger clone, so a read error is likely.

TCRdb re-derived calls from the PCR reads in MiXCR, one entry per CDR3 protein. The table lists about 640,000 distinct CDR3 sequences, 15% to 20% of them singletons. Between about 19,000 and 1,100,000 sorted cells, with 10%, 30% or 50% RNA, yielded naive CD8 libraries. From germline, CDR1 is MNHEY and CDR2 SMNVEV (reference sequence). The CDR3 sequence is 12 residues long. The origin of this receptor is a human donor in good health. Some libraries in this study had Jurkat cell RNA spiked in. The chain links TRBV27 to TRBJ2-1; D is possibly TRBD1 or TRBD2 (5 bases each). Sequenced material: naive CD8+ T cells from blood, with Jurkat cell RNA spiked in. Documented subset: FACS-sorted CD8+CD4-CCR7+CD45RA+ naive T cells. CDR3 DNA sequence: TGTGCCAGCAGGTTATTGGGGGATGAGCAGTTCTTC. It codes for CASRLLGDEQFF.